Sequencing of this TCR beta chain was carried out in a study of T cells in Graves' hyperthyroidism and ophthalmopathy. RNA transcripts gave rise to amplified TCR beta CDR3 regions. Carried out on the TCR CDR3, a first-round RT-PCR used the HTBI primer set. TCRdb ran MiXCR on the multiplex PCR reads and lists one entry per CDR3 protein. Of around 400,000 distinct CDR3 sequences detected, less than 15% appear once; the ten largest clones hold about 9.1%. Comments on this clonotype: A much larger clone lies one base from this, so it may be a read error.

Germline lookup yields CDR1 DFQATT and CDR2 SNEGSKA (reference sequence). Trimming removed 5 bases from V and 10 bases from J, with 12 bases in between. The CDR3 covers 11 residues. The chain has TRBV20-1 and TRBJ2-1; tentatively, D is TRBD2 (6 bases). Sequencing used blood. This clonotype was sampled from a woman aged 18-29 years with Graves' hyperthyroidism. CDR3 loop: CSAQTRDEQFF. DNA for the CDR3: TGCAGTGCTCAGACTAGAGACGAGCAGTTCTTC.